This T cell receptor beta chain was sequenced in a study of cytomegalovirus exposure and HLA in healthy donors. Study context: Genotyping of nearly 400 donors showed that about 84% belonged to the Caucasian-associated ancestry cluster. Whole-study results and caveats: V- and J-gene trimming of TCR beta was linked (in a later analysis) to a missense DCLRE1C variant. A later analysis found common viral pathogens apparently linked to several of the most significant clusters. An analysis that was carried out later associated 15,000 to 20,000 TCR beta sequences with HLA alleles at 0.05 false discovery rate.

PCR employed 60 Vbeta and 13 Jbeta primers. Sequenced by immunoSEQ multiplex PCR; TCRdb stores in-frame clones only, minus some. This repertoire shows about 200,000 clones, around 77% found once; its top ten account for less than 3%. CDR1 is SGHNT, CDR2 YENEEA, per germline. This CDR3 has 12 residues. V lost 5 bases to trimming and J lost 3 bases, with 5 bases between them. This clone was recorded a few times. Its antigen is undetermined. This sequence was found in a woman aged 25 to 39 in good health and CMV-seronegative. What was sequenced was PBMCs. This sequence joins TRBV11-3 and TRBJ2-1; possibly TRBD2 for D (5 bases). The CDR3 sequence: CASSRGYNEQFF. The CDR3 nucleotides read TGTGCCAGCAGCCGGGGCTACAATGAGCAGTTCTTC.